The rows below give T cell receptor beta chains drawn from one sample of a study of blood T cell repertoires in COVID-19. Libraries were prepared by immunoSEQ multiplex PCR; TCRdb keeps only in-frame clonotypes and omits some of them. Among under 250,000 clones listed, about nine tenths were seen once. Sequenced material: peripheral blood. These receptors originate from a middle-aged man with COVID-19, enrolled during active disease. Both conserved end residues are part of each CDR3. A D gene is named only where the DNA matches it firmly. Some rows have no size entry. The others give once, few or many, or a class for an expanded clone.

>TRBV10-3|NA|TRBJ1-2|NA
CATGEGDKNYGYTF
TGTGCCACCGGAGAGGGTGACAAGAACTATGGCTACACCTTC
>TRBV10-3|TRBD1|TRBJ1-2|NA
CALRDRGRSGYTF
TGTGCCCTCCGGGACAGGGGTAGAAGTGGCTACACCTTC
>TRBV11-2|TRBD1|TRBJ2-3|NA
CASSPIPAGTGATDTQYF
TGTGCCAGCAGCCCTATTCCCGCAGGGACAGGGGCGACAGATACGCAGTATTTT
>TRBV7-9|NA|TRBJ1-1|NA
CASSQKMPTEAFF
TGTGCCAGCAGCCAGAAGATGCCAACAGAAGCTTTCTTT
>TRBV28|TRBD2|TRBJ2-7|NA
CASSETSGGEPYEQYF
TGTGCCAGCAGTGAGACTAGCGGGGGGGAACCCTACGAGCAGTACTTC
>TRBV7-2|TRBD1|TRBJ2-1|NA
CASSLLVGQDEQFF
TGTGCCAGCAGCTTACTGGTCGGACAGGATGAGCAGTTCTTC
>TRBV24-1|NA|TRBJ1-5|NA
CATSDAMTAHSNQPQHF
TGTGCCACCAGTGACGCCATGACAGCCCATAGCAATCAGCCCCAGCATTTT
>TRBV29-1|NA|TRBJ1-2|many
CSVAAGINYGYTF
TGCAGCGTTGCGGCGGGGATTAACTATGGCTACACCTTC
>TRBV30|NA|TRBJ1-1|few
CAWTPTGGVRYAFF
TGTGCCTGGACCCCCACGGGGGGTGTGCGCTACGCTTTCTTT
>TRBV7-2|NA|TRBJ1-5|NA
CASSLEYRSNQPQHF
TGTGCCAGCAGCTTAGAGTACAGATCCAATCAGCCCCAGCATTTT
>TRBV5-4|NA|TRBJ1-1|NA
CASSRPGFGENTEAFF
TGTGCCAGCAGCCGGCCGGGATTCGGGGAAAACACTGAAGCTTTCTTT
>TRBV18|NA|TRBJ1-1|NA
CASSPTELNTEAFF
TGTGCCAGCTCGCCCACAGAACTGAACACTGAAGCTTTCTTT
>TRBV9|TRBD1|TRBJ1-4|NA
CASSTGQDDEKLFF
TGTGCCAGCAGCACGGGACAGGATGATGAAAAACTGTTTTTT
>TRBV4-3|NA|TRBJ1-3|NA
CASSQATGNTIYF
TGCGCCAGCAGCCAAGCCACTGGAAACACCATATATTTT
>TRBV18|NA|TRBJ1-4|NA
CASSPLTGVGGEKLFF
TGTGCCAGCTCACCACTTACGGGGGTCGGTGGTGAAAAACTGTTTTTT
>TRBV7-9|TRBD1|TRBJ1-2|NA
CASTWTGVGGYTF
TGTGCCAGCACCTGGACAGGGGTGGGTGGCTACACCTTC
>TRBV7-9|NA|TRBJ2-5|NA
CASSPRVAVETQYF
TGTGCCAGCAGCCCCCGGGTAGCGGTCGAGACCCAGTACTTC
>TRBV5-4|NA|TRBJ1-2|NA
CASSLDSSYGYTF
TGTGCCAGCAGCTTGGACAGTAGCTATGGCTACACCTTC
>TRBV18|NA|TRBJ1-1|NA
CASSLLPTGQNTEAFF
TGTGCCAGCTCACTACTCCCGACAGGACAGAACACTGAAGCTTTCTTT
>TRBV24-1|TRBD2|TRBJ2-1|many
CATSGPERGNYNEQFF
TGTGCCACCAGTGGTCCCGAGCGGGGAAACTACAATGAGCAGTTCTTC
>TRBV24-1|NA|TRBJ2-7|NA
CATSDSRAGVAGEQYF
TGTGCCACCAGTGATTCCCGGGCAGGGGTGGCAGGCGAGCAGTACTTC
>TRBV18|NA|TRBJ1-3|NA
CASSPGYSGNTIYF
TGTGCCAGCTCTCCGGGATACTCTGGAAACACCATATATTTT
>TRBV7-3|NA|TRBJ1-4|NA
CASSPTPAGELFF
TGTGCCAGCAGTCCTACCCCGGCGGGGGAACTGTTTTTT
>TRBV6-1|TRBD2|TRBJ2-1|NA
CASSEPGLAGAYNEQFF
TGTGCCAGCAGTGAACCGGGGCTAGCGGGAGCATACAATGAGCAGTTCTTC
>TRBV18|NA|TRBJ1-1|NA
CASSPMGQENTEAFF
TGTGCCAGCTCACCGATGGGACAAGAGAACACTGAAGCTTTCTTT
>TRBV7-6|NA|TRBJ1-3|NA
CASSTRSSGNTIYF
TGTGCCAGCAGCACGAGAAGCTCTGGAAACACCATATATTTT
>TRBV7-3|NA|TRBJ1-2|NA
CASSPTTGNYGYTF
TGTGCCAGCAGCCCGACGACAGGAAACTATGGCTACACCTTC
>TRBV6-6|NA|TRBJ2-5|NA
CASSSLSPETQYF
TGTGCCAGCAGTTCCCTCTCCCCGGAGACCCAGTACTTC
>TRBV27|NA|TRBJ1-1|NA
CASSPDRVTIEAFF
TGTGCCAGCAGTCCAGACCGAGTAACTATTGAAGCTTTCTTT
>TRBV18|NA|TRBJ1-5|few
CASSLDRTGQPQHF
TGTGCCAGCTCACTAGACAGGACGGGTCAGCCCCAGCATTTT
>TRBV3-1/TRBV3-2|NA|TRBJ2-7|few
CASSPYRNSYEQYF
TGTGCCAGCAGCCCATACAGGAACTCCTACGAGCAGTACTTC
>TRBV4-1|TRBD1|TRBJ2-6|NA
CASSPGQGPISGANVLTF
TGCGCCAGCAGCCCGGGACAGGGGCCCATCTCTGGGGCCAACGTCCTGACTTTC
>TRBV19|NA|TRBJ1-1|few
CASNPGVMNTEAFF
TGTGCCAGTAACCCCGGAGTCATGAACACTGAAGCTTTCTTT
>TRBV3-1/TRBV3-2|NA|TRBJ2-7|NA
CASSQLSGAYEQYF
TGTGCCAGCAGCCAACTCTCCGGAGCCTACGAGCAGTACTTC
>TRBV24-1|NA|TRBJ1-2|NA
CATSDLGASGYTF
TGTGCCACCAGTGATTTAGGAGCTAGTGGCTACACCTTC
>TRBV28|NA|TRBJ1-2|once
CASSLSGGPYGYTF
TGTGCCAGCAGTTTATCCGGGGGGCCCTATGGCTACACCTTC
>TRBV20-1|NA|TRBJ2-7|NA
CSASVARGRYYEQYF
TGCAGTGCTAGTGTAGCTCGGGGGAGGTACTACGAGCAGTACTTC
>TRBV9|TRBD1|TRBJ1-6|NA
CASKRDRVGSPLHF
TGTGCCAGCAAACGCGACAGGGTGGGTTCACCCCTCCACTTT
>TRBV2|TRBD1|TRBJ1-2|NA
CASRVQGTNYGYTF
TGTGCCAGCAGGGTACAGGGGACCAACTATGGCTACACCTTC
>TRBV15|NA|TRBJ2-7|NA
CATSRDGLFREQYF
TGTGCCACCAGCAGAGACGGACTCTTTAGAGAGCAGTACTTC
>TRBV7-9|TRBD1|TRBJ2-1|NA
CASSSDRGPDVDEQFF
TGTGCCAGCAGCTCTGACAGGGGTCCTGATGTCGATGAGCAGTTCTTC
>TRBV7-9|NA|TRBJ1-5|NA
CASSLEGRVGQPQHF
TGTGCCAGCAGCTTAGAGGGCAGGGTAGGCCAGCCCCAGCATTTT
>TRBV7-3|NA|TRBJ1-1|NA
CASSLSQNTEAFF
TGTGCCAGCAGCTTATCACAGAACACTGAAGCTTTCTTT
>TRBV24-1|NA|TRBJ2-1|NA
CATSDKTSHNEQFF
TGTGCCACCAGTGACAAGACTAGTCACAATGAGCAGTTCTTC
>TRBV18|TRBD2|TRBJ2-7|NA
CASSPLGLAGIYEQYF
TGTGCCAGCTCACCGCTAGGACTAGCGGGGATCTACGAGCAGTACTTC
>TRBV9|NA|TRBJ2-3|NA
CASSVSAGLEDTQYF
TGTGCCAGCAGCGTCTCGGCAGGGCTAGAAGATACGCAGTATTTT
>TRBV19|NA|TRBJ2-5|NA
CASSIEGETGRETQYF
TGTGCCAGTAGTATAGAAGGGGAAACAGGCCGAGAGACCCAGTACTTC
>TRBV28|TRBD2|TRBJ2-1|NA
CASRLLAGGRNEQFF
TGTGCCAGCAGGTTACTAGCGGGGGGGCGGAATGAGCAGTTCTTC
>TRBV13|TRBD1|TRBJ1-5|few
CASSLGGTGANQPQHF
TGTGCCAGCAGCTTAGGAGGGACAGGGGCAAATCAGCCCCAGCATTTT
>TRBV5-6|NA|TRBJ1-3|NA
CASSAWGARGNTIYF
TGTGCCAGCAGCGCCTGGGGCGCAAGAGGAAACACCATATATTTT
>TRBV5-1|TRBD2|TRBJ2-3|NA
CASSFEGGTDTQYF
TGCGCCAGCAGCTTCGAGGGAGGGACGGATACGCAGTATTTT
>TRBV7-7|TRBD1|TRBJ2-2|NA
CASSPGTGVDGELFF
TGTGCTAGCAGCCCCGGGACAGGGGTAGACGGGGAGCTGTTTTTT
>TRBV7-9|TRBD2|TRBJ2-5|NA
CASSPGTKPKTQYF
TGTGCCAGCAGCCCCGGGACTAAACCTAAGACCCAGTACTTC
>TRBV5-6|NA|TRBJ2-5|NA
CASSSVEYETQYF
TGTGCCAGCAGCTCAGTCGAATACGAGACCCAGTACTTC
>TRBV7-8|TRBD1|TRBJ1-6|NA
CASSSGQGPPGSPLHF
TGTGCCAGCAGCTCCGGACAGGGCCCACCTGGGTCACCCCTCCACTTT